Listed below are T cell receptor beta chains from one sample, sequenced in a study of CD8 T cells in ankylosing spondylitis. In TCRdb, the 5' RACE reads were re-called with MiXCR into one record per CDR3 protein. This table has 150,000 to 250,000 distinct CDR3 sequences, over 10% appearing once. Sequencing was carried out using blood, either unsorted or a sorted T cell fraction (not recorded which). The receptors stem from a male donor with ankylosing spondylitis or in good health (not recorded which). Each CDR3 is given with its conserved first and last residue. D genes are given only for firm matches. The size of a clone is reported for some rows only, either as once, few or many, or as a class for expanded clones.

d_call: TRBD2
clone_size: few
v_call: TRBV5-6
j_call: TRBJ2-1
cdr3_nt: TGTGCCAGCAGCTTCACTGGACTAGCGGTATACAATGAGCAGTTCTTC
cdr3_aa: CASSFTGLAVYNEQFF

d_call: .
clone_size: .
v_call: TRBV27
j_call: TRBJ1-1
cdr3_nt: TGTGCCAGCAGTGACGAACTGAACACTGAAGCTTTCTTT
cdr3_aa: CASSDELNTEAFF

d_call: .
clone_size: .
v_call: TRBV6-1
j_call: TRBJ2-1
cdr3_nt: TGTGCCAGCAGCCCTCCACTAGATTCCGGGGAGCAGTTCTTC
cdr3_aa: CASSPPLDSGEQFF

d_call: .
clone_size: .
v_call: TRBV4-1
j_call: TRBJ2-1
cdr3_nt: TGCGCCAGCAGCCCGCCCATTTTATACAATGAGCAGTTCTTC
cdr3_aa: CASSPPILYNEQFF

d_call: .
clone_size: .
v_call: TRBV5-1
j_call: TRBJ1-1
cdr3_nt: TGCGCCAGCAGCCAAGGAGACGGTGAAGCTTTCTTT
cdr3_aa: CASSQGDGEAFF

d_call: TRBD2
clone_size: once
v_call: TRBV11-1
j_call: TRBJ2-5
cdr3_nt: TGTGCCAGCAGCCCCCCCGGAGGGAGGGCCGGACAGACCCAGTACTTC
cdr3_aa: CASSPPGGRAGQTQYF

d_call: .
clone_size: .
v_call: TRBV7-6
j_call: TRBJ2-7
cdr3_nt: TGTGCCAGCAGCTTAGAAGTTGAGCAGTACTTC
cdr3_aa: CASSLEVEQYF

d_call: .
clone_size: many
v_call: TRBV11-1
j_call: TRBJ2-7
cdr3_nt: TGTGCCAGCAGCTTAGCGCTTCCCGGGACTGGTCTCTCCTACGAGCAGTACTTC
cdr3_aa: CASSLALPGTGLSYEQYF

d_call: .
clone_size: many
v_call: TRBV12-3/TRBV12-4
j_call: TRBJ2-1
cdr3_nt: TGTGCCAGCAGTCTGGACCAGCTGGCGCAGTTCTTC
cdr3_aa: CASSLDQLAQFF

d_call: .
clone_size: few
v_call: TRBV10-2
j_call: TRBJ1-1
cdr3_nt: TGCGCCAGCAGTGAGTCCGCAGGGGTGAACACTGAAGCTTTCTTT
cdr3_aa: CASSESAGVNTEAFF

d_call: TRBD1
clone_size: .
v_call: TRBV5-1
j_call: TRBJ2-7
cdr3_nt: TGCGCCAGCAGCCCCGGGACAGGGTACGGCTACGAGCAGTACTTC
cdr3_aa: CASSPGTGYGYEQYF

d_call: .
clone_size: many
v_call: TRBV4-1
j_call: TRBJ2-7
cdr3_nt: TGCGCCAGCAGCCATGGCAGTAACTACGAGCAGTACTTC
cdr3_aa: CASSHGSNYEQYF

d_call: .
clone_size: many
v_call: TRBV7-9
j_call: TRBJ2-1
cdr3_nt: TGTGCCAGCACCTCCGGACTTCTAGGGAATGAGCAGTTCTTC
cdr3_aa: CASTSGLLGNEQFF

d_call: .
clone_size: many
v_call: TRBV12-3/TRBV12-4
j_call: TRBJ2-3
cdr3_nt: TGTGCCAGCAGTTTAGACGGGAGCACAGATACGCAGTATTTT
cdr3_aa: CASSLDGSTDTQYF

d_call: TRBD2
clone_size: .
v_call: TRBV19
j_call: TRBJ2-1
cdr3_nt: TGTGCCAGTAGGAGTAGCGGGAGTCGCGAGCAGTTCTTC
cdr3_aa: CASRSSGSREQFF

d_call: .
clone_size: many
v_call: TRBV7-9
j_call: TRBJ2-5
cdr3_nt: TGTGCCAGCCAATACGCCACTAGCCAAGAGACCCAGTACTTC
cdr3_aa: CASQYATSQETQYF

d_call: .
clone_size: .
v_call: TRBV19
j_call: TRBJ2-1
cdr3_nt: TGTGCCAGTAGTATAGGTGGTTATGAGCAGTTCTTC
cdr3_aa: CASSIGGYEQFF

d_call: TRBD2
clone_size: few
v_call: TRBV7-6
j_call: TRBJ2-1
cdr3_nt: TGTGCCAGCAGCTTAAAAGCGGGATCATACAATGAGCAGTTCTTC
cdr3_aa: CASSLKAGSYNEQFF

d_call: .
clone_size: few
v_call: TRBV30
j_call: TRBJ2-6
cdr3_nt: TGTGCCTGGGGGGGGGCCAACGTCCTGACTTTC
cdr3_aa: CAWGGANVLTF

d_call: TRBD2
clone_size: .
v_call: TRBV10-3
j_call: TRBJ2-4
cdr3_nt: TGTGCCATCAGTGACCTAGCGGTAGCCAAAAACATTCAGTACTTC
cdr3_aa: CAISDLAVAKNIQYF

d_call: .
clone_size: few
v_call: TRBV4-1
j_call: TRBJ1-4
cdr3_nt: TGCGCCAGCAGCCCGGGGGACCCCTATGAAAAACTGTTTTTT
cdr3_aa: CASSPGDPYEKLFF

d_call: .
clone_size: .
v_call: TRBV6-5
j_call: TRBJ2-5
cdr3_nt: TGTGCCAGCAGTTCCACCGCCTGGGGAGAGACCCAGTACTTC
cdr3_aa: CASSSTAWGETQYF

d_call: .
clone_size: .
v_call: TRBV27
j_call: TRBJ2-3
cdr3_nt: TGTGCCAGCAGTATCGGGGGAACCACAGATACGCAGTATTTT
cdr3_aa: CASSIGGTTDTQYF

d_call: TRBD2
clone_size: many
v_call: TRBV6-1
j_call: TRBJ2-3
cdr3_nt: TGTGCCAGCAGTAGCGGGGGGGTATTGGATACGCAGTATTTT
cdr3_aa: CASSSGGVLDTQYF

d_call: .
clone_size: few
v_call: TRBV5-1
j_call: TRBJ2-1
cdr3_nt: TGCGCCAGCAGCTTGGGTTGGCAAGGAACCTCCTACAATGAGCAGTTCTTC
cdr3_aa: CASSLGWQGTSYNEQFF

d_call: .
clone_size: .
v_call: TRBV4-1
j_call: TRBJ2-5
cdr3_nt: TGCGCCAGCAGCGACCCGGGGGGCCACCAAGAGACCCAGTACTTC
cdr3_aa: CASSDPGGHQETQYF

d_call: .
clone_size: many
v_call: TRBV5-1
j_call: TRBJ2-7
cdr3_nt: TGCGCCAGCAGCACCGCTAGCTCCGAGCAGTACTTC
cdr3_aa: CASSTASSEQYF

d_call: .
clone_size: few
v_call: TRBV6-5
j_call: TRBJ1-2
cdr3_nt: TGTGCCAGCAGTTACCTAAAAGAAAACTATGGCTACACCTTC
cdr3_aa: CASSYLKENYGYTF

d_call: .
clone_size: many
v_call: TRBV6-1
j_call: TRBJ2-3
cdr3_nt: TGTGCCAGCAGTCCTACACCCGACAGGCCTAGCACAGATACGCAGTATTTT
cdr3_aa: CASSPTPDRPSTDTQYF

d_call: TRBD1
clone_size: few
v_call: TRBV25-1
j_call: TRBJ1-1
cdr3_nt: TGTGCCAGCAGCCCGACAGGGGTCTACATGAACACTGAAGCTTTCTTT
cdr3_aa: CASSPTGVYMNTEAFF

d_call: TRBD1
clone_size: few
v_call: TRBV7-6
j_call: TRBJ2-7
cdr3_nt: TGTGCCAGCAGCTTTGGGACAGGGGGCCGCTACGAGCAGTACTTC
cdr3_aa: CASSFGTGGRYEQYF

d_call: TRBD1
clone_size: .
v_call: TRBV14
j_call: TRBJ2-2
cdr3_nt: TGTGCCAGCAGCCAAGGGGCACAGGGGGCAGCCGGGGAGCTGTTTTTT
cdr3_aa: CASSQGAQGAAGELFF

d_call: .
clone_size: .
v_call: TRBV29-1
j_call: TRBJ2-1
cdr3_nt: TGCAGCGTTGGGTGGGGGGCCCCCAGGAGCGAGCAGTTCTTC
cdr3_aa: CSVGWGAPRSEQFF

d_call: .
clone_size: few
v_call: TRBV9
j_call: TRBJ2-1
cdr3_nt: TGTGCCACCCACAGCAGCTCCTACAATGAGCAGTTCTTC
cdr3_aa: CATHSSSYNEQFF

d_call: .
clone_size: .
v_call: TRBV20-1
j_call: TRBJ2-7
cdr3_nt: TGCAGTGCTAGGCCCGAGTTTACAGGGACGACCTACGAGCAGTACTTC
cdr3_aa: CSARPEFTGTTYEQYF

d_call: TRBD1
clone_size: few
v_call: TRBV5-1
j_call: TRBJ2-3
cdr3_nt: TGCGCCAGCAGCTTCGGGACAGGCCTAGCAGATACGCAGTATTTT
cdr3_aa: CASSFGTGLADTQYF

d_call: .
clone_size: few
v_call: TRBV19
j_call: TRBJ1-1
cdr3_nt: TGTGCCAGTAGTATAGAGTTGAACACTGAAGCTTTCTTT
cdr3_aa: CASSIELNTEAFF

d_call: TRBD2
clone_size: few
v_call: TRBV27
j_call: TRBJ2-5
cdr3_nt: TGTGCCAGCAGTCCCAGGACTAGCGGGAGGTTTGGGCAAGAGACCCAGTACTTC
cdr3_aa: CASSPRTSGRFGQETQYF

d_call: .
clone_size: few
v_call: TRBV27
j_call: TRBJ2-2
cdr3_nt: TGTGCCAGCAGTTCCCTGACCGGCGGGGAGCTGTTTTTT
cdr3_aa: CASSSLTGGELFF

d_call: TRBD2
clone_size: few
v_call: TRBV3-1
j_call: TRBJ2-5
cdr3_nt: TGTGCCAGCAGCCTAAGAAGCGGGGTAGTCCAGTCCCAAGAGACCCAGTACTTC
cdr3_aa: CASSLRSGVVQSQETQYF

d_call: .
clone_size: .
v_call: TRBV6-1
j_call: TRBJ2-3
cdr3_nt: TGTGCCAGCAGCCTAGCGCTAAGCACAGATACGCAGTATTTT
cdr3_aa: CASSLALSTDTQYF

d_call: .
clone_size: few
v_call: TRBV4-1
j_call: TRBJ1-1
cdr3_nt: TGCGCCAGCAGCCAAGAGCCAGGGGTCGCTGAAGCTTTCTTT
cdr3_aa: CASSQEPGVAEAFF

d_call: TRBD1
clone_size: few
v_call: TRBV5-6
j_call: TRBJ2-3
cdr3_nt: TGTGCCAGCAGCCCTCGGGACAGAGTCACAGATACGCAGTATTTT
cdr3_aa: CASSPRDRVTDTQYF

d_call: TRBD2
clone_size: few
v_call: TRBV3-1
j_call: TRBJ2-1
cdr3_nt: TGTGCCAGCAGCCAAGGGCCAACGGGGACTAGCGGTATCCCCTCCTACAATGAGCAGTTCTTC
cdr3_aa: CASSQGPTGTSGIPSYNEQFF

d_call: TRBD1
clone_size: few
v_call: TRBV7-9
j_call: TRBJ2-7
cdr3_nt: TGTGCCAGCAGCCCTGTCGGGACAGGCTACGAGCAGTACTTC
cdr3_aa: CASSPVGTGYEQYF

d_call: .
clone_size: .
v_call: TRBV12-5
j_call: TRBJ2-5
cdr3_nt: TGTGCTAGTGAAGCCGACATTGGGGAGACCCAGTACTTC
cdr3_aa: CASEADIGETQYF

d_call: .
clone_size: few
v_call: TRBV11-2
j_call: TRBJ1-2
cdr3_nt: TGTGCCAGCAGCTTAGACCCCGGACTCTATGGCTACACCTTC
cdr3_aa: CASSLDPGLYGYTF

d_call: .
clone_size: .
v_call: TRBV6-1
j_call: TRBJ1-6
cdr3_nt: TGTGCCAGCAGCCCTGGGCAGGGGCTATATTCACCCCTCCACTTT
cdr3_aa: CASSPGQGLYSPLHF

d_call: TRBD2
clone_size: .
v_call: TRBV19
j_call: TRBJ2-1
cdr3_nt: TGTGCCAGTAGTATAGACGGGGGGAATGAGCAGTTCTTC
cdr3_aa: CASSIDGGNEQFF

d_call: .
clone_size: .
v_call: TRBV12-3/TRBV12-4
j_call: TRBJ1-3
cdr3_nt: TGTGCCAGCAGTTTAGTGTACGGGCCTGGAAACACCATATATTTT
cdr3_aa: CASSLVYGPGNTIYF

d_call: TRBD2
clone_size: few
v_call: TRBV20-1
j_call: TRBJ2-5
cdr3_nt: TGCAGTGCTAGAGATGGAATAGCGGGGCTCCCAGGGGAGACCCAGTACTTC
cdr3_aa: CSARDGIAGLPGETQYF

d_call: .
clone_size: many
v_call: TRBV7-9
j_call: TRBJ2-1
cdr3_nt: TGTGCCAGCGGGGGGGCGGGGAATGAGCAGTTCTTC
cdr3_aa: CASGGAGNEQFF

d_call: .
clone_size: .
v_call: TRBV29-1
j_call: TRBJ2-7
cdr3_nt: TGCAGCGCCCTGGGGTCCCGGAATAGCTCCTACGAGCAGTACTTC
cdr3_aa: CSALGSRNSSYEQYF

d_call: TRBD2
clone_size: .
v_call: TRBV9
j_call: TRBJ2-1
cdr3_nt: TGTGCCAGCAGCGTAGAACTAGCGGCCTACAATGAGCAGTTCTTC
cdr3_aa: CASSVELAAYNEQFF

d_call: .
clone_size: .
v_call: TRBV13
j_call: TRBJ2-1
cdr3_nt: TGTGCCAGCAGCTCCTTTCGACTGGAAGAGAGCTCCTACAATGAGCAGTTCTTC
cdr3_aa: CASSSFRLEESSYNEQFF

d_call: .
clone_size: few
v_call: TRBV24-1
j_call: TRBJ2-1
cdr3_nt: TGTGCCACCAGTGATAACTATGAGCAGTTCTTC
cdr3_aa: CATSDNYEQFF

d_call: .
clone_size: many
v_call: TRBV4-2
j_call: TRBJ2-1
cdr3_nt: TGTGCCAGCAGCCAAGTAACGGGCAGGGCCATAAACAATGAGCAGTTCTTC
cdr3_aa: CASSQVTGRAINNEQFF

d_call: .
clone_size: .
v_call: TRBV12-3/TRBV12-4
j_call: TRBJ2-7
cdr3_nt: TGTGCCAGCAGTTTAACCAGGGACGAGCAGTACTTC
cdr3_aa: CASSLTRDEQYF